This TCR beta chain was obtained from a study of T-cell reconstitution after alpha-beta-depleted transplantation in children. Molecular barcoding with unique molecular identifiers was used for the TCRbeta library. TCRdb ran MiXCR on the PCR reads and lists one entry per CDR3 protein. Of roughly 180,000 distinct CDR3 sequences in the sample, roughly 15% were seen once. CDR1 is SGHKS and CDR2 is YYEKEE in the germline V gene (reference sequence). The CDR3 spans 17 residues. Trimming took 2 bases from V and 1 from J; bases not matched to a gene: 12. In this sample, this clonotype turned up many times. This specimen consisted of PBMCs from the stem cell graft donor, obtained from the stem cell graft. The receptor was derived from a human donor who donated a stem cell graft to a child with acute lymphoblastic leukemia. This chain uses TRBV5-5 with TRBJ2-7, with TRBD2 matching over 7 bases. The CDR3 loop is CASSFGSRSSGSYEQYF. CDR3 sequence (DNA): TGTGCCAGCAGCTTTGGGTCAAGGTCTAGCGGTTCCTACGAGCAGTACTTC.